Presented here are 9 T cell receptor beta chains from one specimen sequenced in a study of beta chain features in type 1 diabetes. The sequenced template was cDNA made from the entire isolated RNA. Repertoires were generated with immunoSEQ multiplex PCR, while TCRdb's copy carries only in-frame clones and drops some. There are approximately 160,000 clones in the sample; about 8.5% occur only once, and 0.65% lies in the top ten. Sequenced sample: central memory CD4+ T cells from blood. The receptors shown here come from a young man in good health.

This clone occurred a few times. V usage is TRBV9 and J usage is TRBJ2-5, with D tentatively TRBD1 (6 bases). The germline V gene encodes CDR1 SGDLS and CDR2 YYNGEE. This CDR3 is 14 amino acids long. Trimming cost V 2 bases and J 1 base, with 9 bases left between them. CDR3 loop: CASSVQGIQETQYF. CDR3 in DNA: TGTGCCAGCAGCGTGCAGGGGATCCAAGAGACCCAGTACTTC.

This clone was found a few times. The chain recombines TRBV9 with TRBJ1-3, with TRBD1 as a possible D gene (5 bases). Trimming removed 1 base from V and 2 bases from J, with 10 bases in between. CDR3 length equals 15 residues. Germline-derived CDR1 and CDR2 are SGDLS and YYNGEE. The CDR3 DNA reads as TGTGCCAGCAGCGTACGCGGGGGAACTGGAAACACCATATATTTT. Translating gives CASSVRGGTGNTIYF. The entire variable domain, with the rest obtained from reference TRBV9 and TRBJ1-3, is as follows: DSGVTQTPKHLITATGQRVTLRCSPRSGDLSVYWYQQSLDQGLQFLIQYYNGEERAKGNILERFSAQQFPDLHSELNLSSLELGDSALYFCASSVRGGTGNTIYFGEGSWLTVV.

This clone was observed a few times. The chain is built from TRBV7-2 and TRBJ1-2; TRBD1 agrees at 7 bases. Unmatched junction bases numbered 4, after V lost 0 bases and J lost 3 bases. Per the germline V gene, CDR1 is SGHTA and CDR2 is FQGNSA. The CDR3 length is 15 residues. CDR3 sequence (DNA): TGTGCCAGCAGCTTAGCCCACACAGGGGACTATGGCTACACCTTC. Its translation is CASSLAHTGDYGYTF.

The chain carries TRBV6-5 and TRBJ1-1; a possible D gene is TRBD1 (6 bases). The ends were cut back, 0 bases at V and 5 bases at J, with 13 bases in the middle. Per the germline V gene, CDR1 is MNHEY and CDR2 is SVGAGI. The CDR3 length is 15 residues. CDR3 in DNA: TGTGCCAGCAGTTACTCGATACAGGGTGGGACTGAAGCTTTCTTT. Protein product: CASSYSIQGGTEAFF.

This clone has more than one count but fewer than ten. The rearrangement joins TRBV7-4 to TRBJ1-4; perhaps TRBD1 as D (5 bases). The germline gives CDR1 SGHVT, CDR2 SQSDAQ. The CDR3 totals 12 residues. CDR3 region: CRKGYKYEKLFF. In DNA, the CDR3 is TGTCGGAAGGGGTACAAGTATGAAAAACTGTTTTTT.

This clone was detected many times. The chain has TRBV9 and TRBJ1-1; possible D gene TRBD1, 5 bases. CDR1 SGDLS and CDR2 YYNGEE come from the germline V gene. Trimming removed 1 base from V and 4 bases from J, with 14 bases in between. The length of the CDR3 is 15 residues. CDR3 nucleotides: TGTGCCAGCAGCGTAATGGTTGACAGTGGCACTGAAGCTTTCTTT. Translated: CASSVMVDSGTEAFF.

This clone was counted a few times. The chain carries TRBV7-2 and TRBJ2-3; D uncertain. The CDR3 extends over 13 amino acids. Trimming left V 1 base short and J 3 bases short, with 5 bases between. The germline V gene has CDR1 SGHTA and CDR2 FQGNSA. CDR3 loop: CASSLVETDTQYF. For the CDR3, the DNA is TGTGCCAGCAGCTTAGTGGAGACAGATACGCAGTATTTT.

The V call is TRBV19, the J call TRBJ1-2; tentatively, D is TRBD1 (6 bases). Trimming left V 4 bases short and J 8 bases short, with 14 bases between. The CDR3 has 13 amino acids. Germline V CDR1 and CDR2: LNHDA, SQIVND (reference sequence). CDR3 DNA: TGTGCCAGTAGTACCAGACAGGCCCCCGGCTACACCTTC. It specifies CASSTRQAPGYTF.

The V call is TRBV6-6, the J call TRBJ1-4; D is perhaps TRBD1 (5 bases). V gave up 2 bases and J gave up 1 base, with 8 bases separating them. CDR1 and CDR2 (germline): MNHNY, SVGAGI (reference sequence). This CDR3 has 15 residues. The CDR3 nucleotides read TGTGCCAGCAGTTACATCGGGGGAACTAATGAAAAACTGTTTTTT. Its protein is CASSYIGGTNEKLFF.